The 7 T cell receptor beta chains listed next were all sequenced from one sample in a study of CD8+ T cells in alopecia areata. cDNA prepared by RNA extraction and subsequent reverse transcription served as the template for sequencing. Libraries were prepared by immunoSEQ multiplex PCR; TCRdb keeps only in-frame clonotypes and omits some of them. The table shows almost 250,000 clones, with under 70% occurring only once. The source was CD4+ T cells sorted from blood, collected at week 0. The receptors were sampled from a human donor with alopecia areata.

This chain connects TRBV7-6 to TRBJ1-2, with no clear D. Germline values: CDR1 SGHVS, CDR2 FNYEAQ. The V end lost 5 bases, the J end lost 3 bases, and 10 bases lay between the germline ends. This CDR3 has 13 amino acids. This chain's CDR3 is CASSPQFDYGYTF. Here the CDR3 DNA reads TGTGCCAGCAGCCCCCAGTTTGACTATGGCTACACCTTC. The full variable domain, rest sourced from reference TRBV7-6 and TRBJ1-2, is GAGVSQSPRYKVTKRGQDVALRCDPISGHVSLYWYRQALGQGPEFLTYFNYEAQQDKSGLPNDRFSAERPEGSISTLTIQRTEQRDSAMYRCASSPQFDYGYTFGSGTRLTVV.

The chain has TRBV27 and TRBJ1-2, with 7 bases that match TRBD1. The J segment lost 3 bases and the V segment lost 9 bases, leaving 7 bases of the junction unmatched. Germline lookup yields CDR1 MNHEY and CDR2 SMNVEV (reference sequence). This CDR3 comprises 13 residues. The CDR3 loop is CASQGGVDYGYTF. The CDR3 DNA reads as TGTGCCAGTCAGGGGGGAGTTGACTATGGCTACACCTTC.

Remarks on this clone: One end of the junction varies from germline; a read error may be responsible. The chain uses TRBV7-7 and TRBJ2-3; TRBD2 aligns across 12 bases. There are 16 residues in the CDR3. CDR1 and CDR2 (germline): SSHAT, FNYEAQ (reference sequence). Here the CDR3 reads CASSFLAGGSGDTQYF. The CDR3 nucleotides read TGTGCTAGCAGCTTCCTAGCGGGGGGGTCCGGAGATACGCAGTATTTT.

The V gene is TRBV5-1, the J gene TRBJ2-1; maybe TRBD1 (6 bases). Germline V gene sequence: CDR1 SGHRS, CDR2 YFSETQ. V was cut by 0 bases and J by 9 bases, with 13 bases left in between. CDR3 length: 14 amino acids. DNA of the CDR3: TGCGCCAGCAGCTTGGTTACAGGGCCGGGTGAGCAGTTCTTC. The encoded protein is CASSLVTGPGEQFF.

The chain links TRBV30 to TRBJ1-1; D is unclear. Germline lookup yields CDR1 GTSNPN and CDR2 SVGIG (reference sequence). The CDR3 has 13 amino acids. The V end lost 1 base, the J end lost 1 base, and 7 bases lay between the germline ends. CDR3 sequence: CAWSASKNTEAFF. CDR3 sequence (DNA): TGTGCCTGGAGTGCTTCAAAGAACACTGAAGCTTTCTTT.

This clone was observed a handful of times. V and J are TRBV6-5 and TRBJ1-2; perhaps TRBD1 as D (6 bases). Trimming took off 3 bases at V and 2 bases at J, with 13 bases between the two ends. The CDR3 sequence is 15 residues long. The germline gives CDR1 MNHEY, CDR2 SVGAGI. CDR3 amino acids: CASSYVVGQNYGYTF. The CDR3 bases are TGTGCCAGCAGTTATGTCGTTGGACAGAACTATGGCTACACCTTC.

The J gene is TRBJ1-2, the V gene TRBV9; D is uncertain. The CDR3 runs to 13 residues. Trimming removed 3 bases at V and 3 bases at J, with 9 bases between. Germline assignment: CDR1 SGDLS and CDR2 YYNGEE. The CDR3 sequence is CASSAGRDYGYTF. In DNA, the CDR3 is TGTGCCAGCAGCGCCGGGCGCGACTATGGCTACACCTTC.